A single sample is the source of the 24 T cell receptor beta chains below, sequenced in a study of cytomegalovirus exposure and HLA in healthy donors. PCR involved 60 Vbeta and 13 Jbeta primers. Profiling relied on immunoSEQ multiplex PCR, and the TCRdb table lists in-frame clones only, not all of them. The sample records approximately 70,000 clones, around four fifths being singletons. Sequencing was performed on PBMCs. The receptors were gathered from a woman younger than 45 in good health and CMV-seropositive.

The chain combines TRBV28 with TRBJ2-6; weak D call: TRBD2 (6 bases). Germline CDR1 MDHEN, CDR2 SYDVKM. Deletions cut 8 bases from V and 4 bases from J, with 15 bases between. CDR3 size: 15 residues. In DNA, the CDR3 is TGTGCCAGCGGAGGGCGCGCCGCGGGGGCCAACGTCCTGACTTTC. The encoded protein is CASGGRAAGANVLTF. The full variable domain, with the rest looked up from reference TRBV28 and TRBJ2-6, is DVKVTQSSRYLVKRTGEKVFLECVQDMDHENMFWYRQDPGLGLRLIYFSYDVKMKEKGDIPEGYSVSREKKERFSLILESASTNQTSMYLCASGGRAAGANVLTFGAGSRLTVL.

The genes are TRBV6-6 and TRBJ2-7; 7 positions match TRBD2. Germline assignment: CDR1 MNHNY and CDR2 SVGAGI (reference sequence). This CDR3 has 13 residues. V lost 2 bases to trimming and J lost 5 bases; unmatched junction nucleotides: 3. CDR3 in amino acids: CASSYGGSHEQYF. DNA of the CDR3: TGTGCCAGCAGTTACGGCGGGAGCCACGAGCAGTACTTC.

This clone was seen a few times. V usage is TRBV4-1 and J usage is TRBJ1-2, with 10 bases matching TRBD1. Germline assignment: CDR1 MGHRA and CDR2 YSYEKL. After removal of 4 bases from V and 0 bases from J, the junction contained 5 bases not matched to a gene. The CDR3 extends over 16 amino acids. CDR3 coding DNA: TGCGCCAGCAGCCCCGCCGGGACAGGGGCTAACTATGGCTACACCTTC. Encoded protein: CASSPAGTGANYGYTF.

This chain links TRBV28 with TRBJ2-2; TRBD2 matches at 7 bases. CDR1 is MDHEN, CDR2 SYDVKM, per germline. The CDR3 sequence is 14 residues long. V lost 3 bases to trimming and J lost 7 bases; unmatched junction nucleotides: 5. Written as DNA, the CDR3 is TGTGCCAGCAGTTTCCGGGACTACAACGGGGAGCTGTTTTTT. It yields the protein CASSFRDYNGELFF.

This clone was counted only a few times. The rearrangement joins TRBV2 to TRBJ2-5; no reliable D call. This CDR3 comprises 14 residues. V lost 4 bases to trimming and J lost 5 bases, with 14 bases between them. Germline assignment: CDR1 SNHLY and CDR2 FYNNEI. The CDR3 region has the DNA TGTGCCAGCAGTGCGGCTAGTTCCGGGGAGACCCAGTACTTC. Its protein is CASSAASSGETQYF.

This clone was found a few times. The rearrangement joins TRBV30 to TRBJ1-1; TRBD1 is a possible D gene (6 bases). The V end lost 5 bases, the J end lost 3 bases, and 13 bases lay between the germline ends. Germline V gives CDR1 GTSNPN, CDR2 SVGIG (reference sequence). The CDR3 consists of 13 residues. The CDR3 region is CAWGTGWDTEAFF. CDR3 DNA: TGTGCCTGGGGTACAGGGTGGGACACTGAAGCTTTCTTT.

The chain joins TRBV7-2 to TRBJ1-1; TRBD1 is a possible D gene (6 bases). Germline CDR1 is SGHTA and CDR2 is FQGNSA. The CDR3 covers 14 residues. The V end lost 5 bases, the J end lost 1 base, and 11 bases lay between the germline ends. CDR3 nucleotide sequence: TGTGCCAGCAGCCCCCAACAGGGGAACACTGAAGCTTTCTTT. Its translation: CASSPQQGNTEAFF.

The rearrangement joins TRBV9 to TRBJ1-2; tentatively, D is TRBD1 (6 bases). This CDR3 spans 12 amino acids. V was cut by 7 bases and J by 6 bases, with 13 bases left in between. Germline V gene lookup returns CDR1 SGDLS and CDR2 YYNGEE. In nucleotides, the CDR3 is TGTGCCAGCCACCTAGAGGGGGATGGCTACACCTTC. This sequence encodes CASHLEGDGYTF.

The chain couples TRBV11-3 to TRBJ2-1, with TRBD2 identical over 7 bases. The CDR3 spans 13 residues. Germline CDR1 is SGHNT and CDR2 is YENEEA. The ends lost 3 bases at V and 7 bases at J; junction bases unmatched: 3. CDR3 region: CASSLASGNEQFF. Here the CDR3 DNA reads TGTGCCAGCAGCTTGGCTAGCGGAAATGAGCAGTTCTTC.

The table lists this clone with a few counts. The CDR3 is CASSRFRDTDTQYF. CDR3 nucleotide sequence: TGTGCCAGCAGTAGGTTTCGGGACACAGATACGCAGTATTTT. The chain carries TRBV28 and TRBJ2-3, with a possible D match to TRBD2 (5 bases). V was shortened by 5 bases and J by 2 bases, with 11 bases between the two germline ends. The CDR3 is made up of 14 amino acids. Per the germline V gene, CDR1 is MDHEN and CDR2 is SYDVKM.

This sequence joins TRBV5-1 and TRBJ2-1, with D perhaps TRBD2 (7 bases). The germline CDR1 and CDR2 sequences are SGHRS and YFSETQ. V was clipped by 0 bases and J by 5 bases, with 9 bases between them. The CDR3 consists of 14 residues. The CDR3 bases are TGCGCCAGCAGCTTGGACGGGGGGCACAATGAGCAGTTCTTC. Translating it yields CASSLDGGHNEQFF.

V gene TRBV25-1 combines with J gene TRBJ1-1; 7 bases match TRBD1. Germline V gene lookup returns CDR1 MGHDK and CDR2 SYGVNS. J was trimmed by 4 bases and V by 7 bases; bases with no gene match: 9. The CDR3 has 14 residues. CDR3 protein: CASTGPGQSTEAFF. In DNA form, the CDR3 reads TGTGCCAGCACGGGTCCGGGACAGAGCACTGAAGCTTTCTTT.

The V call is TRBV30, the J call TRBJ2-1, with D possibly being TRBD2 (6 bases). Germline V CDR1 and CDR2: GTSNPN, SVGIG (reference sequence). CDR3 length: 12 amino acids. Here the CDR3 reads CVLEGLYNEQFF. CDR3 bases: TGTGTCCTGGAGGGGCTGTACAATGAGCAGTTCTTC.

J is TRBJ1-2 and V is TRBV6-5, with D perhaps matching TRBD1 (6 bases). The CDR3 spans 15 residues. Germline-derived CDR1 and CDR2 are MNHEY and SVGAGI. V gave up 10 bases and J gave up 4 bases, with 22 bases separating them. CDR3 DNA: TGTGCCATCAAAATTGCGAGTCAGGGGAGCTATGGCTACACCTTC. It specifies CAIKIASQGSYGYTF.

The genes are TRBV10-1 and TRBJ2-1; D is possibly TRBD1 (5 bases). Germline V lookup: CDR1 WNHNN, CDR2 SYGVQD (reference sequence). CDR3 length: 13 residues. The V end was cut by 1 base, the J end by 5 bases, with 6 bases between. The CDR3 is CASSELTDNEQFF. CDR3 DNA: TGCGCCAGCAGTGAGTTGACAGACAATGAGCAGTTCTTC.

The chain combines TRBV2 with TRBJ1-1, with 7 bases fitting TRBD1. The CDR3 is 11 amino acids. Germline lookup yields CDR1 SNHLY and CDR2 FYNNEI. V lost 8 bases to trimming and J lost 8 bases; unmatched junction nucleotides: 5. CDR3 sequence (DNA): TGTGCCAGCCGACAGGGAAGGGAAGCTTTCTTT. This encodes CASRQGREAFF.

This clone was detected a few times. This chain links TRBV30 with TRBJ1-5; 10 bases fit TRBD1. Germline loops: CDR1 GTSNPN, CDR2 SVGIG (reference sequence). After removal of 2 bases from V and 6 bases from J, the junction contained 4 bases not matched to a gene. The CDR3 loop spans 14 amino acids. The CDR3 region has the DNA TGTGCCTGGAGTACTGGGACAGGGGTTCAGCCCCAGCATTTT. Protein sequence: CAWSTGTGVQPQHF.

The V call is TRBV28, the J call TRBJ1-2, with 7 positions matching TRBD1. This CDR3 is built from 13 residues. V lost 0 bases and J lost 8; bases outside the gene matches: 3. Germline V gene lookup returns CDR1 MDHEN and CDR2 SYDVKM. CDR3 nucleotides: TGTGCCAGCAGTTTATGGCCAGGGGGAGGCTACACCTTC. The encoded protein is CASSLWPGGGYTF.

The chain combines TRBV25-1 with TRBJ2-3; 9 bases line up with TRBD2. J was trimmed by 4 bases and V by 6 bases; bases with no gene match: 2. From germline, CDR1 is MGHDK and CDR2 SYGVNS. The CDR3 length is 13 residues. The CDR3 loop reads CASRVAGADTQYF. CDR3 nucleotide sequence: TGTGCCAGCAGAGTAGCGGGAGCAGATACGCAGTATTTT.

This clone was detected only a few times. The chain couples TRBV6-1 to TRBJ2-7, with 9 bases aligning to TRBD1. Trimming at V came to 6 bases and at J to 7 bases, leaving 7 bases not matched to a gene. This CDR3 is 13 amino acids long. Germline CDR1 MNHNS, CDR2 SASEGT. The CDR3: CASSDIDRGEQYF. The CDR3 DNA reads TGTGCCAGCAGCGACATAGACAGGGGGGAGCAGTACTTC.

V usage is TRBV6-5 and J usage is TRBJ2-7, with 9 bases lining up with TRBD1. Trimming took 5 bases from V and 6 from J; bases not matched to a gene: 8. This CDR3 has 14 amino acids. The germline CDR1 and CDR2 sequences are MNHEY and SVGAGI. The CDR3 region is CASSPGQGIGEQYF. The CDR3 DNA reads TGTGCCAGCAGTCCCGGACAGGGGATTGGCGAGCAGTACTTC.

This clone occurred a few times. The CDR3 spells CASSILGRVQPQHF. The CDR3 DNA follows: TGTGCCAGTAGTATTCTGGGGCGCGTGCAGCCCCAGCATTTT. The chain employs TRBV19 and TRBJ1-5; D possibly corresponds to TRBD1 (5 bases). Trimming left V 3 bases short and J 7 bases short, with 13 bases between. The germline V gene has CDR1 LNHDA and CDR2 SQIVND (reference sequence). The CDR3 runs to 14 residues.

V gene TRBV28 combines with J gene TRBJ1-5, with D tentatively TRBD1 (5 bases). There are 15 residues in the CDR3. Germline CDR1 is MDHEN and CDR2 is SYDVKM. V dropped 7 bases and J dropped 3 bases, with 16 bases sitting between them. CDR3 loop: CASKSWGGDNQPQHF. As DNA, the CDR3 is TGTGCCAGCAAATCGTGGGGAGGGGACAATCAGCCCCAGCATTTT. The whole variable domain, remainder taken from reference TRBV28 and TRBJ1-5, is DVKVTQSSRYLVKRTGEKVFLECVQDMDHENMFWYRQDPGLGLRLIYFSYDVKMKEKGDIPEGYSVSREKKERFSLILESASTNQTSMYLCASKSWGGDNQPQHFGDGTRLSIL.

The genes are TRBV27 and TRBJ1-1; maybe TRBD1 (6 bases). Germline loops: CDR1 MNHEY, CDR2 SMNVEV (reference sequence). The CDR3 loop spans 15 amino acids. The ends were cut back, 7 bases at V and 1 base at J, with 16 bases in the middle. Here the CDR3 DNA reads TGTGCCAGCAAGATTATGGGGGGGGCGAACACTGAAGCTTTCTTT. Protein: CASKIMGGANTEAFF.